This entry lists 16 T cell receptor beta chains sequenced from one sample in a study of T-cell memory formation after mild COVID-19. TCRdb analysed the 5' RACE reads with MiXCR anew, one entry per CDR3 protein. The table lists approximately 340,000 distinct CDR3 sequences, more than 15% of them singletons. The sequenced sample consisted of PBMCs or a T cell subset sorted from them (not recorded which). These receptors were taken from a young man who had mild COVID-19 (a few samples of this study predate the infection). Cell type and time point are not known.

This chain joins TRBV3-1 and TRBJ2-5; 7 bases fit TRBD2. Germline lookup yields CDR1 LGHDT and CDR2 YNNKEL (reference sequence). The CDR3 spans 13 residues. V trimming: 3 bases; J trimming: 9 bases; junction bases outside the gene matches: 7. The CDR3 coding sequence is TGTGCCAGCAGCCAGGGGATCCTAGCGGCCCAGTACTTC. It yields the protein CASSQGILAAQYF.

In this sample, this clonotype turned up a few times. The chain couples TRBV6-5 to TRBJ2-7; possible D gene TRBD2, 6 bases. V was cut by 8 bases and J by 6 bases, with 8 bases left in between. The CDR3 is made up of 10 amino acids. Germline V lookup: CDR1 MNHEY, CDR2 SVGAGI. The CDR3 DNA sequence: TGTGCCAGCGGGGAGGTCGAGCAGTACTTC. This sequence encodes CASGEVEQYF.

About this clonotype: Just one base apart from a much larger clone, this may be a read error. The chain has TRBV23-1 and TRBJ2-4; 7 bases are shared with TRBD1. TRBV23-1 is an ORF, and what it does is uncertain. The CDR3 contains 15 residues. The CDR3 here is CASSGDRDSENMQYF. The DNA for the CDR3 is TGCGCCAGCAGCGGGGACCGGGACAGTGAAAACATGCAGTACTTC.

J is TRBJ1-4 and V is TRBV5-1; perhaps TRBD1 as D (6 bases). Trimming shortened V by 4 bases and J by 0 bases, and 7 bases separated the two germline ends. The germline V gene encodes CDR1 SGHRS and CDR2 YFSETQ. This CDR3 has 14 residues. The CDR3 loop is CASSRTATNEKLFF. CDR3 DNA: TGCGCCAGCAGCAGGACAGCAACTAATGAAAAACTGTTTTTT. The full variable domain, completed using reference TRBV5-1 and TRBJ1-4, is KAGVTQTPRYLIKTRGQQVTLSCSPISGHRSVSWYQQTPGQGLQFLFEYFSETQRNKGNFPGRFSGRQFSNSRSEMNVSTLELGDSALYLCASSRTATNEKLFFGSGTQLSVL.

The table lists this clonotype with a few counts. The CDR3 DNA is TGTGCCAGCAGCTTGTTTCCGGACGGCCCTCTCGGCGAGCAGTACTTC. It encodes CASSLFPDGPLGEQYF. The V call is TRBV5-6, the J call TRBJ2-7, with no clear D. The CDR3 is 16 residues long. CDR1 and CDR2 from the germline V gene are SGHDT and YYEEEE. With 1 base removed from V and 6 bases from J, the gap between germline ends came to 20 bases.

This clonotype has more than one count but fewer than ten. V usage is TRBV20-1 and J usage is TRBJ1-2; D unresolved. The CDR3 totals 16 residues. Trimming took 5 bases from V and 7 from J, leaving 26 bases between them. Germline CDR1 DFQATT, CDR2 SNEGSKA (reference sequence). This CDR3 is CSAYQLFGTADSGYTF. The CDR3 region has the DNA TGCAGTGCTTACCAGCTCTTCGGCACCGCGGACTCTGGCTACACCTTC.

This clonotype was counted between two and nine times. This rearrangement joins TRBV28 to TRBJ1-5, with 7 bases matching TRBD1. Trimming took 5 bases from V and 6 from J; bases not matched to a gene: 7. Germline CDR1 reads MDHEN; CDR2 reads SYDVKM. The CDR3 consists of 14 residues. CDR3 in DNA: TGTGCCAGCAGTATCGGACAGGCGGGTCAGCCCCAGCATTTT. Its protein is CASSIGQAGQPQHF.

This sequence joins TRBV3-1 and TRBJ2-1; perhaps TRBD2 as D (7 bases). CDR1 is LGHDT, CDR2 YNNKEL, per germline (reference sequence). The V end lost 0 bases, the J end lost 10 bases, and 16 bases lay between the germline ends. The CDR3 loop spans 15 amino acids. Here the CDR3 DNA reads TGTGCCAGCAGCCAAGACTCCACGGGGGGCCGAGAGCAGTTCTTC. It codes for CASSQDSTGGREQFF.

The chain has TRBV7-6 and TRBJ2-3, with 9 nucleotides matching TRBD2. J lost 1 base, V lost 4 bases, and 6 bases had no gene match. In germline, CDR1 is SGHVS, CDR2 FNYEAQ. The CDR3 length is 16 residues. The CDR3 spells CASSSIAGAGTDTQYF. As DNA, the CDR3 is TGTGCCAGCAGCTCTATAGCGGGGGCCGGCACAGATACGCAGTATTTT.

Only a few counts were recorded for this clonotype. This sequence joins TRBV9 and TRBJ1-1; D ambiguous. Germline V gene data show CDR1 as SGDLS and CDR2 as YYNGEE. The CDR3 consists of 16 residues. V lost 0 bases and J lost 4, with 16 bases in between. The CDR3 nucleotides read TGTGCCAGCAGCGTAGAGGGTGCCGTTGTGGGCACTGAAGCTTTCTTT. Protein product: CASSVEGAVVGTEAFF.

V is TRBV27 and J is TRBJ2-5; no clear D. The CDR3 length is 13 residues. Germline values: CDR1 MNHEY, CDR2 SMNVEV (reference sequence). V was clipped by 1 base and J by 6 bases, with 9 bases between them. CDR3 protein: CASSLFGSQTQYF. The CDR3, as DNA: TGTGCCAGCAGTTTATTCGGCAGCCAGACCCAGTACTTC.

The CDR3 region is CASSQDISGQPQHF. In nucleotides, the CDR3 is TGCGCCAGCAGCCAGGACATTTCTGGGCAGCCCCAGCATTTT. The chain is built from TRBV4-3 and TRBJ1-5; tentatively, D is TRBD1 (5 bases). Germline V CDR1 and CDR2: LGHNA, YSLEER. The CDR3 has 14 residues. Trimming stripped 3 bases from V and 7 bases from J, with 13 bases between.

This clonotype was counted only a few times. In DNA, the CDR3 is TGTGCCAGCAGTGAACAGGGGGCACGAAGGACTGAAGCTTTCTTT. It yields the protein CASSEQGARRTEAFF. The chain combines TRBV2 with TRBJ1-1; 8 nucleotides align to TRBD1. The CDR3 has 15 residues. Germline CDR1 reads SNHLY; CDR2 reads FYNNEI. Trimming removed 2 bases from V and 5 bases from J; junction bases left unmatched: 7.

The chain joins TRBV24-1 to TRBJ2-1, with D possibly matching TRBD2 (5 bases). V was shortened by 10 bases and J by 9 bases, with 15 bases between the two germline ends. This CDR3 has 12 residues. The germline CDR1 and CDR2 sequences are KGHDR and SFDVKD. Here the CDR3 reads CATSNLAPEQFF. CDR3 coding DNA: TGTGCCACAAGTAATCTAGCTCCTGAGCAGTTCTTC.

This clonotype was seen only a few times. This sequence joins TRBV20-1 and TRBJ2-1; 7 bases align to TRBD1. Germline loops: CDR1 DFQATT, CDR2 SNEGSKA (reference sequence). V lost 5 bases and J lost 4; bases outside the gene matches: 17. The length of the CDR3 is 17 residues. CDR3 bases: TGCAGTGCTGGACGGGTCCTAGGGGGCCGGGGATACAATGAGCAGTTCTTC. Protein product: CSAGRVLGGRGYNEQFF.

This clonotype has more than one count but fewer than ten. CDR3 residues: CASSIRREETQYF. CDR3 bases: TGTGCCAGCAGTATCCGACGGGAAGAGACCCAGTACTTC. This rearrangement joins TRBV6-5 to TRBJ2-5; the D is unclear. There are 13 residues in the CDR3. Trimming removed 5 bases at V and 3 bases at J, with 10 bases between. Germline V gene lookup returns CDR1 MNHEY and CDR2 SVGAGI.